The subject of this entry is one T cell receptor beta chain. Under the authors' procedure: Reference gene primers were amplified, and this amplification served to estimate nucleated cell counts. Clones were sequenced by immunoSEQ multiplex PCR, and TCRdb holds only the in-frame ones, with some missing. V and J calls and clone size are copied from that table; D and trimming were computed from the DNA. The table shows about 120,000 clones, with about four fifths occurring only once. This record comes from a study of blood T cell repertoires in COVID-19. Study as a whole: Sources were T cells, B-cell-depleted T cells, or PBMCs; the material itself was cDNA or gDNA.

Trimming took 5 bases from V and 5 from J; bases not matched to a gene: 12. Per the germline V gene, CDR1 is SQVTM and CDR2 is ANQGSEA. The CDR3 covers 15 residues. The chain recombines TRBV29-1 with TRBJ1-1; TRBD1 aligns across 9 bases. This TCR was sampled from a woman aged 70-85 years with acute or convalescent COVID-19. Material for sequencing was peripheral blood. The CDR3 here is CSVSRGTGLGTEAFF. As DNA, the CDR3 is TGCAGCGTTTCGAGAGGGACAGGGTTAGGAACTGAAGCTTTCTTT.